The 31 T cell receptor beta chains given below trace back to one sample, sequenced in a study of blood T cell repertoires in COVID-19. The protocol was immunoSEQ multiplex PCR, while the TCRdb copy is restricted to in-frame clones and leaves out a portion. The data show a few hundred thousand clones, roughly 87% seen once. Material: PBMCs or T cells enriched from blood (not recorded which). The receptor source for this set is a man younger than 30 who had recovered from COVID-19.

The V gene is TRBV7-9, the J gene TRBJ2-7; 7 bases map to TRBD1. CDR3 size: 16 residues. Germline trimming cut 6 bases from V and 0 bases from J; bases unmatched to any gene: 11. CDR1 and CDR2 (germline): SEHNR, FQNEAQ (reference sequence). Here the CDR3 DNA reads TGTGCCAGCAGAGTAGGGCAGGGGGATAGCTCCTACGAGCAGTACTTC. Translated, it gives CASRVGQGDSSYEQYF.

The chain has TRBV27 and TRBJ1-2; 9 nucleotides align to TRBD1. This CDR3 has 14 residues. The trim removed 5 bases at V and 4 bases at J, leaving 5 bases unmatched. The germline gives CDR1 MNHEY, CDR2 SMNVEV (reference sequence). CDR3 bases: TGTGCCAGCAGTCCACAGGGGGCGAGCTATGGCTACACCTTC. Translating gives CASSPQGASYGYTF.

The CDR3 here is CASSTIGTGNTEAFF. CDR3 nucleotides: TGTGCCAGTAGTACGATTGGGACAGGGAACACTGAAGCTTTCTTT. The rearrangement uses TRBV19 and TRBJ1-1; TRBD1 aligns across 8 bases. The CDR3 spans 15 residues. The V segment lost 4 bases and the J segment 1 base; nucleotides outside the gene matches: 5. CDR1 and CDR2 (germline): LNHDA, SQIVND (reference sequence). The full variable domain, rest sourced from reference TRBV19 and TRBJ1-1, is DGGITQSPKYLFRKEGQNVTLSCEQNLNHDAMYWYRQDPGQGLRLIYYSQIVNDFQKGDIAEGYSVSREKKESFPLTVTSAQKNPTAFYLCASSTIGTGNTEAFFGQGTRLTVV.

This clone has a single count. This chain connects TRBV19 to TRBJ2-7; a weak D match, TRBD1 (6 bases). The germline V gene has CDR1 LNHDA and CDR2 SQIVND (reference sequence). CDR3 size: 13 residues. Trimming stripped 3 bases from V and 4 bases from J, with 10 bases between. The CDR3 loop is CASSIRTAYEQYF. Here the CDR3 DNA reads TGTGCCAGTAGTATCAGGACAGCTTACGAGCAGTACTTC. Drawing the rest from reference TRBV19 and TRBJ2-7, the complete variable domain is DGGITQSPKYLFRKEGQNVTLSCEQNLNHDAMYWYRQDPGQGLRLIYYSQIVNDFQKGDIAEGYSVSREKKESFPLTVTSAQKNPTAFYLCASSIRTAYEQYFGPGTRLTVT.

The CDR3 loop is CACRENTGELFF. Here the CDR3 DNA reads TGTGCCTGTCGGGAAAACACCGGGGAGCTGTTTTTT. The chain employs TRBV12-3 or TRBV12-4 and TRBJ2-2; perhaps TRBD2 as D (5 bases). The CDR3 is made up of 12 amino acids. V lost 11 bases and J 2 bases, leaving 9 bases between the germline ends.

This chain joins TRBV18 and TRBJ1-1; a possible D gene is TRBD1 (5 bases). CDR3 length: 15 residues. Germline V gene data show CDR1 as KGHSH and CDR2 as LQKENI. V lost 3 bases, J lost 1 base, and 12 bases lay in between. CDR3 nucleotides: TGTGCCAGCTCACCGTCCAGGGTTCCGAACACTGAAGCTTTCTTT. Its translation is CASSPSRVPNTEAFF. Full variable domain (remainder filled in from reference TRBV18 and TRBJ1-1): NAGVMQNPRHLVRRRGQEARLRCSPMKGHSHVYWYRQLPEEGLKFMVYLQKENIIDESGMPKERFSAEFPKEGPSILRIQQVVRGDSAAYFCASSPSRVPNTEAFFGQGTRLTVV.

This chain uses TRBV28 with TRBJ2-6; D is possibly TRBD1 (6 bases). The germline V gene encodes CDR1 MDHEN and CDR2 SYDVKM. Trimming removed 3 bases from V and 2 bases from J, with 14 bases in between. The CDR3 runs to 17 residues. As DNA, the CDR3 is TGTGCCAGCAGTTTTGGGGGCCTCCGGACTGGGGCCAACGTCCTGACTTTC. Its protein product is CASSFGGLRTGANVLTF.

The J gene is TRBJ1-1, the V gene TRBV29-1; D possibly corresponds to TRBD1 (5 bases). The CDR3 length is 14 residues. The V gene's germline CDR1 is SQVTM and CDR2 ANQGSEA. The CDR3 sequence is CVSLGGETNTEAFF. The CDR3 nucleotides read TGCGTCTCCCTGGGGGGAGAAACAAACACTGAAGCTTTCTTT.

This chain uses TRBV28 with TRBJ1-4; no definite D call. The CDR3 is 14 residues long. The germline V gene encodes CDR1 MDHEN and CDR2 SYDVKM. Trimming removed 4 bases from V and 7 bases from J, with 13 bases in between. The CDR3 sequence is CASSSWEPPEKLFF. The CDR3 nucleotides read TGTGCCAGCAGTTCATGGGAGCCACCTGAAAAACTGTTTTTT.

The CDR3 here is CASSIPGLPNEQFF. CDR3 coding DNA: TGTGCCAGTAGTATTCCGGGACTACCTAATGAGCAGTTCTTC. The J gene is TRBJ2-1, the V gene TRBV19; TRBD2 matches 7 bases. This CDR3 comprises 14 residues. V lost 3 bases, J lost 7 bases, and 6 bases stayed unmatched. Germline CDR1 LNHDA, CDR2 SQIVND (reference sequence).

This sequence joins TRBV15 and TRBJ1-1; no clear D gene. Germline V gene sequence: CDR1 LNHNV, CDR2 YYDKDF (reference sequence). Trimming shortened V by 5 bases and J by 1 base, and 11 bases separated the two germline ends. The CDR3 has 14 amino acids. The CDR3 loop reads CATSPRRGNTEAFF. CDR3 nucleotide sequence: TGTGCCACCAGCCCCCGTCGAGGGAACACTGAAGCTTTCTTT.

This clone was recorded once. The gene calls are TRBV2 and TRBJ2-7, with 9 nucleotides matching TRBD2. The CDR3 extends over 16 amino acids. After removal of 1 base from V and 6 bases from J, the junction contained 10 bases not matched to a gene. CDR1 is SNHLY and CDR2 is FYNNEI in the germline V gene. The CDR3, as DNA: TGTGCCAGCAGTGAAGTAGGGAGGCTAGCGGGAAGCGAGCAGTACTTC. Amino acids: CASSEVGRLAGSEQYF.

The chain uses TRBV25-1 and TRBJ2-2, with TRBD2 identical over 7 bases. The junction had 2 bases not matched to a gene; V was cut back by 3 bases and J by 1 base. CDR1 is MGHDK and CDR2 is SYGVNS in the germline V gene. The CDR3 is 15 residues long. The CDR3 DNA is TGTGCCAGCAGTGAGGCTAGCGGGAACACCGGGGAGCTGTTTTTT. Amino acid sequence: CASSEASGNTGELFF.

The rearrangement joins TRBV27 to TRBJ2-2; D is possibly TRBD1 (6 bases). The germline V and J ends were trimmed by 3 bases and 3 bases, with 8 bases remaining between them. CDR1 and CDR2 from the germline V gene are MNHEY and SMNVEV (reference sequence). The CDR3 is 14 amino acids. CDR3 sequence: CASSFTGYTGELFF. The CDR3 DNA reads as TGTGCCAGCAGTTTTACAGGGTACACCGGGGAGCTGTTTTTT.

This rearrangement joins TRBV30 to TRBJ1-5; D gene unclear. V gave up 1 base and J gave up 2 bases, with 12 bases separating them. Germline CDR1 is GTSNPN and CDR2 is SVGIG (reference sequence). The CDR3 totals 15 residues. The CDR3 coding sequence is TGTGCCTGGAGTGCCCCACGTCGGGGCAATCAGCCCCAGCATTTT. It translates to CAWSAPRRGNQPQHF.

A word on this clone: Other DNA sequences within the sample encode an identical CDR3. This rearrangement joins TRBV3-1 (or the pseudogene TRBV3-2) to TRBJ1-6; D unclear. Germline loops: CDR1 LGHDT, CDR2 YNNKEL (reference sequence). The V end was cut by 4 bases, the J end by 5 bases, with 6 bases between. The CDR3 is 13 amino acids. CDR3 nucleotides: TGTGCCAGCAGCCGCGACAATAATTCACCCCTCCACTTT. Translated: CASSRDNNSPLHF.

The chain combines TRBV5-1 with TRBJ1-2, with a weak D call TRBD1 (6 bases). Germline loops: CDR1 SGHRS, CDR2 YFSETQ. The ends were cut back, 0 bases at V and 3 bases at J, with 12 bases in the middle. The CDR3 spans 15 residues. For the CDR3, the DNA is TGCGCCAGCAGCTTGGAGCTGGGGGCTGACTATGGCTACACCTTC. Protein sequence: CASSLELGADYGYTF.

CDR3 in DNA: TGTGCCAGCAGCCAGTGGGCTACTGAAGCTTTCTTT. Its protein product is CASSQWATEAFF. This chain links TRBV3-1 (or the pseudogene TRBV3-2) with TRBJ1-1; D call uncertain. This CDR3 is built from 12 residues. CDR1 and CDR2 from the germline V gene are LGHDT and YNNKEL (reference sequence). V lost 3 bases and J lost 5, with 7 bases in between.

This rearrangement joins TRBV28 to TRBJ2-3; D possibly corresponds to TRBD2 (7 bases). V was cut by 3 bases and J by 4 bases, with 11 bases left in between. The CDR3 consists of 14 residues. Germline loops: CDR1 MDHEN, CDR2 SYDVKM. CDR3 nucleotides: TGTGCCAGCAGTTTGGTCGGGGGGCCAGATACGCAGTATTTT. Translated: CASSLVGGPDTQYF.

The rearrangement uses TRBV29-1 and TRBJ1-2; 8 nucleotides align to TRBD1. V trimming: 6 bases; J trimming: 4 bases; junction bases outside the gene matches: 7. Germline V gene data show CDR1 as SQVTM and CDR2 as ANQGSEA. This CDR3 is built from 13 residues. CDR3 residues: CSVADRGGYGYTF. In nucleotides, the CDR3 is TGCAGCGTGGCCGACAGGGGTGGCTATGGCTACACCTTC.

This clone was counted once. The chain links TRBV30 to TRBJ2-7, with D possibly matching TRBD2 (5 bases). Germline V lookup: CDR1 GTSNPN, CDR2 SVGIG (reference sequence). The CDR3 covers 12 residues. Trimming pared 3 bases from V and 4 bases from J, leaving 10 bases between. In DNA form, the CDR3 reads TGTGCCTGGAGCGAGGGAAAGTACGAGCAGTACTTC. It is translated as CAWSEGKYEQYF.

In this sample, this clone turned up once. The chain recombines TRBV28 with TRBJ2-3, with TRBD1 matching over 11 bases. The CDR3 contains 16 residues. In germline, CDR1 is MDHEN, CDR2 SYDVKM. V was clipped by 7 bases and J by 3 bases; unmatched bases: 9. The CDR3 loop is CASTAGGDRGTDTQYF. The CDR3 DNA follows: TGTGCCAGCACCGCGGGGGGGGACAGGGGGACAGATACGCAGTATTTT.

The chain links TRBV7-8 to TRBJ1-1, with TRBD1 identical over 7 bases. The CDR3 extends over 14 amino acids. CDR1 SGHVS and CDR2 FQNEAQ come from the germline V gene. Trimming took 4 bases from V and 0 from J; bases not matched to a gene: 2. The CDR3 DNA follows: TGTGCCAGCAGCTCGGGACAGCTGAACACTGAAGCTTTCTTT. It encodes CASSSGQLNTEAFF.

The chain has TRBV6-5 and TRBJ1-6; 9 nucleotides match TRBD1. With 3 bases clipped from V and 6 bases from J, the junction kept 6 bases outside the gene matches. The CDR3 has 16 residues. Germline values: CDR1 MNHEY, CDR2 SVGAGI. The CDR3 DNA reads as TGTGCCAGCAGTTATTCGACAGGGGGAGTTAATTCACCCCTCCACTTT. Its protein product is CASSYSTGGVNSPLHF.

The chain couples TRBV3-1 (or the pseudogene TRBV3-2) to TRBJ1-1, with D hard to call. V lost 0 bases to trimming and J lost 0 bases, with 8 bases between them. Germline CDR1 LGHDT, CDR2 YNNKEL (reference sequence). There are 15 residues in the CDR3. As DNA, the CDR3 is TGTGCCAGCAGCCAAGACCGACTTATGAACACTGAAGCTTTCTTT. The encoded protein is CASSQDRLMNTEAFF.

This chain uses TRBV27 with TRBJ1-2, with D tentatively TRBD1 (5 bases). The CDR3 runs 15 residues. Trimming took off 4 bases at V and 6 bases at J, with 18 bases between the two ends. Germline values: CDR1 MNHEY, CDR2 SMNVEV (reference sequence). Here the CDR3 DNA reads TGTGCCAGCAGTTCGGCCGGTGGCAGGGTAAATGGCTACACCTTC. It is translated as CASSSAGGRVNGYTF.

The rearrangement uses TRBV5-6 and TRBJ2-6; weak D call: TRBD2 (5 bases). The CDR3 is 15 amino acids. CDR1 is SGHDT, CDR2 YYEEEE, per germline. With 1 base removed from V and 3 bases from J, the gap between germline ends came to 8 bases. The DNA of the CDR3 is TGTGCCAGCAGCTTGCGAGGGCTTGGGGCCAACGTCCTGACTTTC. Residues: CASSLRGLGANVLTF.

V usage is TRBV2 and J usage is TRBJ2-3; 9 bases line up with TRBD2. The germline gives CDR1 SNHLY, CDR2 FYNNEI. CDR3 length: 16 residues. The J segment lost 2 bases and the V segment lost 1 base, leaving 4 bases of the junction unmatched. The CDR3 protein is CASSEGAGGPTDTQYF. Written as DNA, the CDR3 is TGTGCCAGCAGTGAAGGGGCGGGAGGGCCCACAGATACGCAGTATTTT.

The J gene is TRBJ1-5, the V gene TRBV2; D is possibly TRBD1 (6 bases). The germline CDR1 and CDR2 sequences are SNHLY and FYNNEI. The CDR3 runs 15 residues. Trimming cost V 5 bases and J 5 bases, with 16 bases left between them. CDR3 sequence reads: CASSPLGDKDQPQHF. CDR3 nucleotide sequence: TGTGCCAGCAGTCCCCTTGGGGACAAAGATCAGCCCCAGCATTTT. The full variable domain, with the rest looked up from reference TRBV2 and TRBJ1-5, is EPEVTQTPSHQVTQMGQEVILRCVPISNHLYFYWYRQILGQKVEFLVSFYNNEISEKSEIFDDQFSVERPDGSNFTLKIRSTKLEDSAMYFCASSPLGDKDQPQHFGDGTRLSIL.

The genes are TRBV7-9 and TRBJ2-7; D gene uncertain. The V gene's germline CDR1 is SEHNR and CDR2 FQNEAQ (reference sequence). There are 13 residues in the CDR3. V was cut by 5 bases and J by 3 bases, with 11 bases left in between. Here the CDR3 DNA reads TGTGCCAGCAGCGAACAATTAAACTACGAGCAGTACTTC. Its protein product is CASSEQLNYEQYF.

V gene TRBV7-9 combines with J gene TRBJ1-2; D is undetermined. This CDR3 is built from 13 residues. V dropped 5 bases and J dropped 4 bases, with 11 bases sitting between them. Per germline, CDR1 SEHNR and CDR2 FQNEAQ (reference sequence). This CDR3 reads CASSQRQGYGYTF. The DNA for the CDR3 is TGTGCCAGCAGCCAGAGGCAAGGCTATGGCTACACCTTC.